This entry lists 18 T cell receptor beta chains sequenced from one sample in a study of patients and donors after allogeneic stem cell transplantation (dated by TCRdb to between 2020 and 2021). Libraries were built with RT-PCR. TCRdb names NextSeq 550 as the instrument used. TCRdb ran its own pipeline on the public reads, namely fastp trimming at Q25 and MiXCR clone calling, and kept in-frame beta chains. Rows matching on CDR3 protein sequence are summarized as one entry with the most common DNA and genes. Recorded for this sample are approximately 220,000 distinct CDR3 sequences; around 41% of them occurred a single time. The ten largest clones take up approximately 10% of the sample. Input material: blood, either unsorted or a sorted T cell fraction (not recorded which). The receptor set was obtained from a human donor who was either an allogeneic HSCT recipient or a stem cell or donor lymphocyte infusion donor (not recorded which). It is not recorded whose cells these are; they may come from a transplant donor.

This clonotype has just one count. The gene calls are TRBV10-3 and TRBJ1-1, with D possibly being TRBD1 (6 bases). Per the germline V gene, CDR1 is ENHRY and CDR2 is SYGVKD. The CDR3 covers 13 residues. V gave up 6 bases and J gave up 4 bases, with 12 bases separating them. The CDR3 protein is CAIRGHSTTEAFF. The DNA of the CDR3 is TGTGCCATCAGGGGACACTCTACCACTGAAGCTTTCTTT.

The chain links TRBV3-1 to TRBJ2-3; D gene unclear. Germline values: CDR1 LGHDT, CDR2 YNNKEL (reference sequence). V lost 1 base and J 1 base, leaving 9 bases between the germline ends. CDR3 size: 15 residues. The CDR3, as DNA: TGTGCCAGCAGCCAAGCAATTTCCGGCACAGATACGCAGTATTTT. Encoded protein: CASSQAISGTDTQYF.

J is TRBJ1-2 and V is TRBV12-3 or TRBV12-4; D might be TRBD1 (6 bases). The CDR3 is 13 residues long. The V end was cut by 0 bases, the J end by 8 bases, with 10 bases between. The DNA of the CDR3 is TGTGCCAGCAGTTTAGCGCGGACAGCAGGCTACACCTTC. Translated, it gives CASSLARTAGYTF.

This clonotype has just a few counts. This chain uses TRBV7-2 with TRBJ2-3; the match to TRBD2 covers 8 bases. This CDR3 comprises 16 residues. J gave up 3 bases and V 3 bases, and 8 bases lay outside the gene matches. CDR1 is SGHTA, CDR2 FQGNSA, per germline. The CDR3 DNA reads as TGTGCCAGCAGCTTTAACCGGGGGGGCCAGACAGATACGCAGTATTTT. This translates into CASSFNRGGQTDTQYF.

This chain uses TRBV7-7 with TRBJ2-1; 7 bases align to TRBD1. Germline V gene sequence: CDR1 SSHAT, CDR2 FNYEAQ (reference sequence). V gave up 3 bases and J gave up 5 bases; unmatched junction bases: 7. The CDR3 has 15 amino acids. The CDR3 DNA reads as TGTGCCAGCAGCTTGTACAGGGGTGGGAACAATGAGCAGTTCTTC. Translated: CASSLYRGGNNEQFF.

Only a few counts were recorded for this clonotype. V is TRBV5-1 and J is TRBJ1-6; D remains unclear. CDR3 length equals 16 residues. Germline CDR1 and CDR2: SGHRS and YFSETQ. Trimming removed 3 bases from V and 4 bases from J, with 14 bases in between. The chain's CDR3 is CASSSGPRGYNSPLHF. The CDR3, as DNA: TGCGCCAGCAGCTCTGGGCCTAGAGGATATAATTCACCCCTCCACTTT.

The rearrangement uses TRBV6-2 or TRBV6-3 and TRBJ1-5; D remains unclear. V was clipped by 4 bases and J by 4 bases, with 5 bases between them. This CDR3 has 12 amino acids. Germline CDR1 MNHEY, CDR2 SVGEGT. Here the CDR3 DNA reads TGTGCCAGCAGTTTTTGGAATCAGCCCCAGCATTTT. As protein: CASSFWNQPQHF.

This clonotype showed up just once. DNA of the CDR3: TGCAGTGCCACTAAACCAGGGGGCACTGAAGCTTTCTTT. Protein: CSATKPGGTEAFF. V is TRBV20-1 and J is TRBJ1-1, with 7 bases matching TRBD1. CDR1 is DFQATT, CDR2 SNEGSKA, per germline (reference sequence). The CDR3 loop spans 13 amino acids. V trimming: 6 bases; J trimming: 4 bases; junction bases outside the gene matches: 8.

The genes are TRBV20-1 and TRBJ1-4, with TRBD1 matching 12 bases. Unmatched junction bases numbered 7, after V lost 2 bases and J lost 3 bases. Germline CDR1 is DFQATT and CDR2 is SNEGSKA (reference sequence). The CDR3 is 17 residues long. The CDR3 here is CSARHGTGGVANEKLFF. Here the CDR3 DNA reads TGCAGTGCTAGACACGGGACAGGGGGCGTAGCTAATGAAAAACTGTTTTTT.

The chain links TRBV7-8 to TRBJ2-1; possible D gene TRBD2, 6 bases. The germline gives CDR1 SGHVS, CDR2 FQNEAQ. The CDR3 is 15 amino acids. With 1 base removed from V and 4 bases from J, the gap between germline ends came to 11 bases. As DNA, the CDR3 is TGTGCCAGCAGCTTAGAGGGAGGACGGTACAATGAGCAGTTCTTC. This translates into CASSLEGGRYNEQFF.

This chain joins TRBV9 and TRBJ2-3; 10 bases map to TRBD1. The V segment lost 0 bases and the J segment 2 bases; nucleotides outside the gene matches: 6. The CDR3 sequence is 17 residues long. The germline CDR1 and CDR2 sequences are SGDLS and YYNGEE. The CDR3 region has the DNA TGTGCCAGCAGCGTAGACCCGACAGGGGGCAACACAGATACGCAGTATTTT. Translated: CASSVDPTGGNTDTQYF.

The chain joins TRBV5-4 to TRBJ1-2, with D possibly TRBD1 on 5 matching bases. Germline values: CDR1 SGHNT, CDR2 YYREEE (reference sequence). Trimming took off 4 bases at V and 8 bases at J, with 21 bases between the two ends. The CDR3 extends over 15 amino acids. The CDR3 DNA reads TGTGCCAGCAGCCCCACGGAACTAGGGGTAGTCGGCTACACCTTC. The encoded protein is CASSPTELGVVGYTF.

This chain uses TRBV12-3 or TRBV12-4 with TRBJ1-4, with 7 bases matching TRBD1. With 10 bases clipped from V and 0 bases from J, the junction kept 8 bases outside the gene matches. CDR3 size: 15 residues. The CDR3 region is CATRTGRATNEKLFF. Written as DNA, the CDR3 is TGTGCCACCCGGACAGGACGCGCAACTAATGAAAAACTGTTTTTT.

CDR3 DNA sequence: TGCGCCAGCAGCCAAGATTTTACAGTTAAAAACATTCAGTACTTC. Protein: CASSQDFTVKNIQYF. J is TRBJ2-4 and V is TRBV4-3; D gene ambiguous. This CDR3 has 15 amino acids. Germline-derived CDR1 and CDR2 are LGHNA and YSLEER. Trimming cost V 0 bases and J 4 bases, with 10 bases left between them.

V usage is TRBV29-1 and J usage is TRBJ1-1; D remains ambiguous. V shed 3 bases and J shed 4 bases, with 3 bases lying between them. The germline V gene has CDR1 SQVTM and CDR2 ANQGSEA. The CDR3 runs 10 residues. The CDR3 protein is CSVDPTEAFF. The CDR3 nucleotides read TGCAGCGTTGATCCCACTGAAGCTTTCTTT.

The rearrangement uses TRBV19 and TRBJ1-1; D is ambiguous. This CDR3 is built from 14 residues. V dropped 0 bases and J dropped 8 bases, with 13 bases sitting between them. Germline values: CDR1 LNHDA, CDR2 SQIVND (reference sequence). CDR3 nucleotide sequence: TGTGCCAGTAGTATAGATCTCTTCAGCCACGAAGCTTTCTTT. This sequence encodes CASSIDLFSHEAFF.

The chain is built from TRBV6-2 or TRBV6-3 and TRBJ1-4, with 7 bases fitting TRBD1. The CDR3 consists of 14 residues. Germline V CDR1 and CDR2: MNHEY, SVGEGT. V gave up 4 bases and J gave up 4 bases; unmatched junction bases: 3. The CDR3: CASSLQGINEKLFF. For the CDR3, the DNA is TGTGCCAGCAGTTTACAGGGGATTAATGAAAAACTGTTTTTT.

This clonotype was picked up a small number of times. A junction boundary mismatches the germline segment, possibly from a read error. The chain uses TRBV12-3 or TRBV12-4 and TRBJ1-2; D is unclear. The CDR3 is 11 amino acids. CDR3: CASSFAGRSAF. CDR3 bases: TGTGCCAGCAGTTTTGCCGGCCGGTCCGCCTTC.